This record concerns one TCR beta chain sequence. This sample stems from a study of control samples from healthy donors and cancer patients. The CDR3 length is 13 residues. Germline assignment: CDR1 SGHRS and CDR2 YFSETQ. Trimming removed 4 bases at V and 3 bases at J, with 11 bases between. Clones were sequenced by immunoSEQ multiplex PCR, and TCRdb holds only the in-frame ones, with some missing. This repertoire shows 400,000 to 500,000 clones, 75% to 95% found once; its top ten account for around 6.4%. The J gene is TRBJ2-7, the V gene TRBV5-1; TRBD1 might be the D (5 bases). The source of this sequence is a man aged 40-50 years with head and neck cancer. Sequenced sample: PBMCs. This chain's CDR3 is CASSVDKNYEQYF. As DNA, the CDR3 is TGCGCCAGCAGCGTGGACAAAAACTACGAGCAGTACTTC.